This T cell receptor beta chain was sequenced in a study of technical replicates of blood from a handful of donors. TCRdb's copy holds only in-frame clones and misses some; the assay was immunoSEQ multiplex PCR. The sample yields tens of thousands of clones, approximately 90% seen once. The sequence was obtained from a human donor in good health. The material sequenced was T cells isolated from PBMCs.

In DNA form, the CDR3 reads TGCGCCAGCAGCCAAGATAGCCTGGGGAGAAGGGCCACTGGGGCCAACGTCCTGACTTTC. Its protein product is CASSQDSLGRRATGANVLTF. V usage is TRBV4-1 and J usage is TRBJ2-6, with D possibly matching TRBD2 (5 bases). This CDR3 has 20 residues. Germline CDR1 MGHRA, CDR2 YSYEKL. V dropped 0 bases and J dropped 2 bases, with 20 bases sitting between them.